This T cell receptor beta chain stems from a study of shared clonotypes between healthy human individuals. The method was immunoSEQ multiplex PCR; TCRdb's version includes in-frame clones alone and lacks a portion of them. The profile shows about 960,000 clones, over 75% of them singletons. The sequence was obtained from a man aged 18 to 30 in good health. The sample taken for sequencing was memory CD4+ T cells sorted from blood. Subset meaning: CD45RA-negative fraction.

In DNA form, the CDR3 reads TGCGCCAGCAGCCAAGAGCACTGGACTAGCGCTTACTACGAGCAGTACTTC. Translating it yields CASSQEHWTSAYYEQYF. This chain joins TRBV4-3 and TRBJ2-7; 9 bases match TRBD2. The CDR3 runs to 17 residues. After removal of 0 bases from V and 3 bases from J, the junction contained 9 bases not matched to a gene. The germline V gene has CDR1 LGHNA and CDR2 YSLEER.